Described below is a single TCR beta chain sequence and its context. This specimen comes from a study of T cell responses to AZD1222 COVID-19 vaccine. Assay used: immunoSEQ multiplex PCR; TCRdb lists only in-frame clones, some missing. The table includes around 100,000 clones, more than 85% detected once. The CDR3 has 14 residues. CDR1 LNHDA and CDR2 SQIVND come from the germline V gene (reference sequence). The J segment lost 6 bases and the V segment lost 6 bases, leaving 8 bases of the junction unmatched. Sequencing was performed on peripheral blood, taken on day 0 of AZD1222 vaccination. The sequence derives from an adult in good health. V and J are TRBV19 and TRBJ1-2; 9 positions match TRBD1. The CDR3 loop reads CASSSTGGWDGYTF. DNA of the CDR3: TGTGCCAGTAGCTCCACAGGGGGCTGGGATGGCTACACCTTC.